These 11 T cell receptor beta chains came from one sample sequenced in a study of CD8+CD57+ T cells in acquired aplastic anemia. According to the study, genomic DNA was the template for TCR beta VDJ and CDR3 profiling. TCRdb called the reads again in MiXCR, with one record for every CDR3 protein. The table lists 250,000 to 350,000 distinct CDR3 sequences, roughly 50% of them singletons, with roughly 8% in the top ten. The specimen sequenced was sorted CD4+, CD8+, or CD8+CD57+ T cells (not recorded which) from PBMCs. The receptors come from a human donor with severe aplastic anemia or a healthy control (not recorded which).

The chain is built from TRBV2 and TRBJ1-2; tentatively, D is TRBD1 (5 bases). Trimming took off 3 bases at V and 4 bases at J, with 12 bases between the two ends. CDR1 and CDR2 (germline): SNHLY, FYNNEI. The CDR3 runs to 14 residues. The chain's CDR3 is CASSEGQTAYGYTF. DNA of the CDR3: TGTGCCAGCAGTGAGGGGCAGACAGCCTATGGCTACACCTTC.

This clonotype has a handful of counts. The rearrangement uses TRBV20-1 and TRBJ2-7; TRBD1 or TRBD2 may be the D gene (5 bases each). This CDR3 is built from 14 residues. Trimming left V 4 bases short and J 2 bases short, with 15 bases between. Germline V gives CDR1 DFQATT, CDR2 SNEGSKA (reference sequence). CDR3 sequence: CSATDGREPYEQYF. Here the CDR3 DNA reads TGCAGTGCTACGGACGGCAGGGAGCCCTACGAGCAGTACTTC.

V gene TRBV7-2 combines with J gene TRBJ2-5; a weak D match, TRBD2 (5 bases). This CDR3 comprises 16 residues. V gave up 5 bases and J gave up 2 bases, with 18 bases separating them. Germline values: CDR1 SGHTA, CDR2 FQGNSA. The CDR3, as DNA: TGTGCCAGCAGCCTCCGTAGCGCTCGCGAACAAGAGACCCAGTACTTC. Translation: CASSLRSAREQETQYF.

This clonotype was seen only once. The chain recombines TRBV5-1 with TRBJ2-5, with a tentative D call TRBD2 (6 bases). In germline, CDR1 is SGHRS, CDR2 YFSETQ. The CDR3 extends over 15 amino acids. V dropped 0 bases and J dropped 4 bases, with 13 bases sitting between them. CDR3 region: CASSLASGVGETQYF. The CDR3 DNA reads as TGCGCCAGCAGCTTGGCTTCGGGGGTGGGAGAGACCCAGTACTTC.

This clonotype was observed at least ten times. The rearrangement links TRBV19 to TRBJ2-2; D is possibly TRBD1 or TRBD2 (5 bases each). The CDR3 runs to 15 residues. Germline-derived CDR1 and CDR2 are LNHDA and SQIVND (reference sequence). V was cut by 2 bases and J by 4 bases, with 11 bases left in between. The DNA of the CDR3 is TGTGCCAGTAGTATAATGGTGGGGGTCACCGGGGAGCTGTTTTTT. Amino acid sequence: CASSIMVGVTGELFF.

This chain joins TRBV7-9 and TRBJ1-1; no definite D call. Germline values: CDR1 SEHNR, CDR2 FQNEAQ (reference sequence). There are 14 residues in the CDR3. The V and J ends lost 3 bases and 6 bases respectively, with 14 bases between them. This chain's CDR3 is CASSFGRSGPEAFF. CDR3 in DNA: TGTGCCAGCAGCTTTGGTAGGTCAGGACCTGAAGCTTTCTTT.

The table lists this clonotype with many counts. This rearrangement joins TRBV7-3 to TRBJ2-5; D may match TRBD1 or TRBD2 (5 bases each). Trimming stripped 4 bases from V and 3 bases from J, with 15 bases between. Germline CDR1 SGHTA, CDR2 FQGTGA. The CDR3 runs to 15 residues. This CDR3 reads CASSWDEAVEETQYF. The DNA for the CDR3 is TGTGCCAGCAGCTGGGACGAGGCGGTGGAAGAGACCCAGTACTTC. Full variable domain (remainder filled in from reference TRBV7-3 and TRBJ2-5): GAGVSQTPSNKVTEKGKYVELRCDPISGHTALYWYRQSLGQGPEFLIYFQGTGAADDSGLPNDRFFAVRPEGSVSTLKIQRTERGDSAVYLCASSWDEAVEETQYFGPGTRLLVL.

This chain uses TRBV12-1 with TRBJ2-2; the listed D gene, TRBD2, was not tested against the DNA. TRBV12-1 is classified as a pseudogene. This CDR3 has 16 amino acids. CDR3 DNA: TGTGCCAGCAGCTTTGCGCCGGGGGGCCCTTCCGGGGAGCTGTTTTTT. Its protein is CASSFAPGGPSGELFF.

The sample holds many counts of this clonotype. V and J are TRBV24-1 and TRBJ1-5; possibly TRBD1 for D (5 bases). The CDR3 totals 17 residues. Germline V gene data show CDR1 as KGHDR and CDR2 as SFDVKD. V was cut by 3 bases and J by 6 bases, with 20 bases left in between. The CDR3 loop is CATSDRRGDTAGQPQHF. CDR3 bases: TGTGCCACCAGTGATCGGAGGGGAGACACGGCCGGTCAGCCCCAGCATTTT.

The genes are TRBV4-3 and TRBJ2-1; tentatively, D is TRBD2 (7 bases). V was pared by 0 bases and J by 3 bases, with 12 bases between. The CDR3 has 16 amino acids. The germline V gene has CDR1 LGHNA and CDR2 YSLEER. The CDR3 nucleotides read TGCGCCAGCAGCCAAGAGATAGGGGGGGGCTACAATGAGCAGTTCTTC. It yields the protein CASSQEIGGGYNEQFF.

This clonotype was seen at least ten times. The gene calls are TRBV12-3 or TRBV12-4 and TRBJ2-1; D perhaps matches TRBD1 (5 bases). Trimming shortened V by 5 bases and J by 5 bases, and 13 bases separated the two germline ends. The CDR3 sequence is 14 residues long. The CDR3 spells CASSTRTPDNEQFF. The CDR3 nucleotides read TGTGCCAGCAGTACCCGGACACCGGACAATGAGCAGTTCTTC.